These 29 T cell receptor beta chains originate from one sample sequenced in a study of Ad26.COV2.S vaccination and SARS-CoV-2 variants. As to treatment: about 20 received Ad26.COV2.S at low or high dose, single or two shots; several received placebo; per-sample allocation not given. All samples were drawn on day 63, counting from the first vaccine or placebo injection. Profiled with immunoSEQ multiplex PCR; TCRdb holds only in-frame clones, not every one. The sample holds 400,000 to 450,000 clones, less than 95% seen once. The sequencing here drew on peripheral blood, taken in a trial of Ad26.COV2.S vaccine versus placebo. Every receptor here comes from a person aged 18-60 years who received the Ad26.COV2.S COVID-19 vaccine or a placebo.

V usage is TRBV28 and J usage is TRBJ2-7; TRBD2 might be the D (7 bases). CDR1 and CDR2 (germline): MDHEN, SYDVKM. Trimming removed 6 bases at V and 3 bases at J, with 24 bases between. CDR3 length equals 17 residues. The CDR3 loop is CASRPGLSPGGRYEQYF. The CDR3, as DNA: TGTGCCAGCAGACCGGGCCTCTCCCCGGGGGGCCGCTACGAGCAGTACTTC. Variable domain in full (rest from reference TRBV28 and TRBJ2-7): DVKVTQSSRYLVKRTGEKVFLECVQDMDHENMFWYRQDPGLGLRLIYFSYDVKMKEKGDIPEGYSVSREKKERFSLILESASTNQTSMYLCASRPGLSPGGRYEQYFGPGTRLTVT.

The chain uses TRBV28 and TRBJ1-5; possibly TRBD1 for D (5 bases). The germline CDR1 and CDR2 sequences are MDHEN and SYDVKM. V dropped 8 bases and J dropped 6 bases, with 17 bases sitting between them. CDR3 length equals 14 residues. CDR3 region: CASWDLRGGQPQHF. In DNA, the CDR3 is TGTGCCAGCTGGGATTTAAGGGGTGGTCAGCCCCAGCATTTT.

This chain connects TRBV7-2 to TRBJ2-5; 7 bases map to TRBD1. V dropped 5 bases and J dropped 1; count of bases not matched to a gene: 4. Germline lookup yields CDR1 SGHTA and CDR2 FQGNSA. The length of the CDR3 is 14 residues. CDR3 in amino acids: CASSVTGVQETQYF. CDR3 DNA: TGTGCCAGCAGCGTAACAGGGGTCCAAGAGACCCAGTACTTC.

This rearrangement joins TRBV29-1 to TRBJ2-5; 8 bases are shared with TRBD1. V shed 4 bases and J 2 bases; nucleotides not matched to a gene: 9. Germline V lookup: CDR1 SQVTM, CDR2 ANQGSEA. The CDR3 length is 15 residues. CDR3 protein: CSVVGPGQAQETQYF. Here the CDR3 DNA reads TGCAGCGTTGTGGGACCGGGACAGGCACAAGAGACCCAGTACTTC.

The chain carries TRBV7-2 and TRBJ2-1, with 7 bases that match TRBD1. The V segment lost 6 bases and the J segment 6 bases; nucleotides outside the gene matches: 5. The CDR3 totals 13 residues. Germline-derived CDR1 and CDR2 are SGHTA and FQGNSA. The CDR3 protein is CASSLGDSNEQFF. The CDR3 nucleotides read TGTGCCAGCAGTCTAGGGGACAGCAATGAGCAGTTCTTC.

The chain combines TRBV2 with TRBJ2-7, with a tentative D call TRBD2 (6 bases). V was clipped by 10 bases and J by 2 bases, with 15 bases between them. The CDR3 is 13 residues long. The V gene's germline CDR1 is SNHLY and CDR2 FYNNEI. This chain's CDR3 is CANARDWAYEQYF. CDR3 in DNA: TGTGCCAACGCCCGGGACTGGGCCTACGAGCAGTACTTC.

This clone was detected once. This chain links TRBV7-2 with TRBJ2-5; D not resolved. CDR3 length equals 15 residues. Looked up from germline, CDR1 is SGHTA and CDR2 is FQGNSA. V was clipped by 3 bases and J by 5 bases, with 16 bases between them. CDR3 sequence reads: CASSFGRLVRETQYF. The CDR3 DNA sequence: TGTGCCAGCAGCTTCGGGCGTTTAGTCAGGGAGACCCAGTACTTC.

The chain's CDR3 is CAWSVVGNEQFF. CDR3 nucleotides: TGTGCCTGGAGTGTAGTGGGGAATGAGCAGTTCTTC. V and J are TRBV30 and TRBJ2-1; D is uncertain. V gave up 0 bases and J gave up 7 bases, with 7 bases separating them. Looked up from germline, CDR1 is GTSNPN and CDR2 is SVGIG (reference sequence). This CDR3 comprises 12 residues.

V gene TRBV9 combines with J gene TRBJ1-2; D is perhaps TRBD1 (5 bases). Looked up from germline, CDR1 is SGDLS and CDR2 is YYNGEE. The CDR3 has 13 amino acids. V lost 4 bases, J lost 4 bases, and 11 bases lay in between. The CDR3 spells CASSPRQSYGYTF. The CDR3 coding sequence is TGTGCCAGCAGCCCACGACAGAGCTATGGCTACACCTTC.

V and J are TRBV7-9 and TRBJ2-3; perhaps TRBD2 as D (5 bases). CDR3 size: 14 residues. Germline CDR1 reads SEHNR; CDR2 reads FQNEAQ (reference sequence). The ends were cut back, 3 bases at V and 4 bases at J, with 11 bases in the middle. The CDR3 sequence: CASSFVEGADTQYF. As DNA, the CDR3 is TGTGCCAGCAGCTTTGTAGAGGGAGCAGATACGCAGTATTTT.

The chain joins TRBV7-2 to TRBJ2-7, with D unclear. In germline, CDR1 is SGHTA, CDR2 FQGNSA. The CDR3 extends over 13 amino acids. V was clipped by 4 bases and J by 3 bases, with 10 bases between them. DNA for the CDR3: TGTGCCAGCAGCTCCCCAATACTCTACGAGCAGTACTTC. Its protein is CASSSPILYEQYF.

The gene calls are TRBV7-2 and TRBJ2-7, with D possibly matching TRBD1 (5 bases). V was cut by 3 bases and J by 4 bases, with 16 bases left in between. CDR3 size: 15 residues. Germline-derived CDR1 and CDR2 are SGHTA and FQGNSA. This chain's CDR3 is CASSLFPGKGYEQYF. For the CDR3, the DNA is TGTGCCAGCAGCTTGTTCCCAGGGAAGGGGTACGAGCAGTACTTC.

V gene TRBV30 combines with J gene TRBJ1-2; possibly TRBD1 for D (6 bases). V was cut by 2 bases and J by 3 bases, with 13 bases left in between. Germline lookup yields CDR1 GTSNPN and CDR2 SVGIG (reference sequence). The CDR3 consists of 14 residues. The chain's CDR3 is CAWSPDRPHYGYTF. CDR3 nucleotides: TGTGCCTGGAGTCCGGACAGACCTCACTATGGCTACACCTTC.

This clone was seen once. The J gene is TRBJ2-7, the V gene TRBV7-9; 7 bases fit TRBD2. The CDR3 has 16 residues. V gave up 5 bases and J gave up 0 bases; unmatched junction bases: 10. Germline lookup yields CDR1 SEHNR and CDR2 FQNEAQ (reference sequence). The CDR3 nucleotides are TGTGCCAGCAGCCCTTGGGGAGGGCCTGGCTCCTACGAGCAGTACTTC. Residues: CASSPWGGPGSYEQYF.

This clone came up once. The chain has TRBV29-1 and TRBJ2-7; D may match TRBD1 or TRBD2 (5 bases each). The germline V gene encodes CDR1 SQVTM and CDR2 ANQGSEA. V dropped 6 bases and J dropped 6 bases, with 15 bases sitting between them. This CDR3 region has 12 residues. The CDR3 coding sequence is TGCAGCGTCACCGGGACCCCCTCCGAGCAGTACTTC. It specifies CSVTGTPSEQYF.

The chain joins TRBV6-4 to TRBJ2-1, with 7 bases lining up with TRBD1. From germline, CDR1 is MRHNA and CDR2 SNTAGT. The CDR3 loop spans 14 amino acids. V gave up 7 bases and J gave up 0 bases; unmatched junction bases: 3. The DNA for the CDR3 is TGTGCCAGCAAACAGGGGAGCTCCTACAATGAGCAGTTCTTC. Amino acid sequence: CASKQGSSYNEQFF.

The genes are TRBV29-1 and TRBJ2-1; D tentatively reads TRBD1 or TRBD2 (5 bases each). The CDR3 is 13 residues long. The V end was cut by 7 bases, the J end by 5 bases, with 15 bases between. Germline V gene data show CDR1 as SQVTM and CDR2 as ANQGSEA. This CDR3 reads CSASRDADNEQFF. CDR3 nucleotide sequence: TGCAGCGCGAGCCGGGACGCCGACAATGAGCAGTTCTTC.

This chain joins TRBV28 and TRBJ2-1; 11 nucleotides align to TRBD1. The CDR3 runs to 19 residues. CDR1 is MDHEN, CDR2 SYDVKM, per germline. With 6 bases clipped from V and 0 bases from J, the junction kept 13 bases outside the gene matches. As DNA, the CDR3 is TGTGCCAGCAGAAGCAGGACAGGGGGCGGGGATCGCTCCTACAATGAGCAGTTCTTC. It translates to CASRSRTGGGDRSYNEQFF.

For the CDR3, the DNA is TGTGCCAGCAGCCGACTGGACAGTTACGAGCAGTACTTC. Encoded protein: CASSRLDSYEQYF. This chain links TRBV7-8 with TRBJ2-7; perhaps TRBD1 as D (6 bases). The V and J ends lost 5 bases and 4 bases respectively, with 12 bases between them. The CDR3 has 13 amino acids. Germline-derived CDR1 and CDR2 are SGHVS and FQNEAQ. Supplemented by reference TRBV7-8 and TRBJ2-7, the full variable domain reads GAGVSQSPRYKVAKRGQDVALRCDPISGHVSLFWYQQALGQGPEFLTYFQNEAQLDKSGLPSDRFFAERPEGSVSTLKIQRTQQEDSAVYLCASSRLDSYEQYFGPGTRLTVT.

This clone appeared a few times. The chain recombines TRBV5-4 with TRBJ2-7, with D unclear. The V end was cut by 1 base, the J end by 2 bases, with 10 bases between. From germline, CDR1 is SGHNT and CDR2 YYREEE (reference sequence). There are 14 residues in the CDR3. The CDR3 bases are TGTGCCAGCAGCTTGAAGGACCTAACCTACGAGCAGTACTTC. Its translation is CASSLKDLTYEQYF.

In its sample, this clone was seen once. V and J are TRBV7-2 and TRBJ1-1; a possible D gene is TRBD1 (5 bases). The CDR3 loop spans 17 amino acids. From germline, CDR1 is SGHTA and CDR2 FQGNSA. V gave up 2 bases and J gave up 0 bases, with 16 bases separating them. CDR3: CASSLRDLAAMNTEAFF. The CDR3 nucleotides read TGTGCCAGCAGCTTAAGGGACCTCGCCGCCATGAACACTGAAGCTTTCTTT.

The J gene is TRBJ1-5, the V gene TRBV7-9; tentative D call: TRBD1 (5 bases). Germline CDR1 and CDR2: SEHNR and FQNEAQ (reference sequence). This CDR3 region has 14 residues. V lost 4 bases and J lost 0, with 7 bases in between. The CDR3 spells CASSSQGSNQPQHF. Here the CDR3 DNA reads TGTGCCAGCAGCTCGCAGGGTAGCAATCAGCCCCAGCATTTT.

This chain connects TRBV4-1 to TRBJ2-5; D unclear. The germline CDR1 and CDR2 sequences are MGHRA and YSYEKL. The CDR3 covers 13 residues. V was pared by 2 bases and J by 2 bases, with 6 bases between. The CDR3 sequence: CASSQTAQETQYF. The CDR3 DNA reads TGCGCCAGCAGCCAAACAGCACAAGAGACCCAGTACTTC.

The chain couples TRBV9 to TRBJ2-7, with unresolved D. The CDR3 extends over 15 amino acids. Germline CDR1 reads SGDLS; CDR2 reads YYNGEE. V was trimmed by 0 bases and J by 4 bases, leaving 14 bases between them. The CDR3: CASSVGAGMGYEQYF. As DNA, the CDR3 is TGTGCCAGCAGCGTAGGGGCAGGAATGGGGTACGAGCAGTACTTC.

This clone was observed a few times. V gene TRBV4-2 combines with J gene TRBJ1-3; no clear D. Germline CDR1 is LGHNA and CDR2 is YNFKEQ. The CDR3 sequence is 16 residues long. The V gene lost 1 base and the J gene lost 0 bases, with 10 bases spanning the gap. CDR3 sequence: CASSQVGDSSGNTIYF. The CDR3 DNA reads TGTGCCAGCAGCCAAGTTGGTGACTCCTCTGGAAACACCATATATTTT.

This chain connects TRBV4-1 to TRBJ2-7; 9 nucleotides line up with TRBD1. V lost 3 bases, J lost 4 bases, and 7 bases stayed unmatched. Germline loops: CDR1 MGHRA, CDR2 YSYEKL. CDR3 length: 15 amino acids. CDR3 sequence (DNA): TGCGCCAGCAGCCAGGACACCGGGACAGGGTACGAGCAGTACTTC. Protein: CASSQDTGTGYEQYF.

CDR3 residues: CASSLGGQGRGEQFF. The CDR3 DNA reads as TGTGCCAGCAGCTTAGGTGGACAGGGGAGAGGCGAGCAGTTCTTC. The gene calls are TRBV11-3 and TRBJ2-1; 9 bases map to TRBD1. Per germline, CDR1 SGHNT and CDR2 YENEEA. This CDR3 is built from 15 residues. Losses at the gene ends were 1 base for V and 10 bases for J; bases not matched to a gene: 8.

This clone turned up a few times. The chain joins TRBV9 to TRBJ1-5; 10 nucleotides line up with TRBD1. The CDR3 has 15 amino acids. The germline V gene encodes CDR1 SGDLS and CDR2 YYNGEE. The trim removed 4 bases at V and 5 bases at J, leaving 6 bases unmatched. The CDR3 loop reads CASSRQGAEDQPQHF. CDR3 coding DNA: TGTGCCAGCAGCCGACAGGGGGCTGAGGATCAGCCCCAGCATTTT.

Worth noting for this clone: Other DNA sequences in the same sample also yield this CDR3. The CDR3: CASSDNTEAFF. In DNA, the CDR3 is TGTGCCAGCAGTGACAACACTGAAGCTTTCTTT. The chain couples TRBV25-1 to TRBJ1-1, with unresolved D. Per the germline V gene, CDR1 is MGHDK and CDR2 is SYGVNS. CDR3 length equals 11 residues. V was shortened by 3 bases and J by 2 bases, with 1 base between the two germline ends.